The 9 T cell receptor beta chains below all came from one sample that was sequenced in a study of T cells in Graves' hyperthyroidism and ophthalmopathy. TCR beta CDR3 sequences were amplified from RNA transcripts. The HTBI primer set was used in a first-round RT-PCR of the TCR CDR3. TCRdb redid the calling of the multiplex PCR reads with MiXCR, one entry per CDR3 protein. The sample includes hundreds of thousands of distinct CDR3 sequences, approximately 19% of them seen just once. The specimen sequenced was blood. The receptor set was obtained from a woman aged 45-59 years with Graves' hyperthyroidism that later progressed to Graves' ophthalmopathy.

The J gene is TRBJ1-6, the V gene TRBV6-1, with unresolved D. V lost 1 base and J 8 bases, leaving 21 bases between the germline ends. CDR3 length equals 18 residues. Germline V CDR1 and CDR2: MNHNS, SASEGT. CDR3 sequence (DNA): TGTGCCAGCAGTGAAGAAATTGTGGACCAGGAGCCCTATTCACCCCTCCACTTT. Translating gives CASSEEIVDQEPYSPLHF.

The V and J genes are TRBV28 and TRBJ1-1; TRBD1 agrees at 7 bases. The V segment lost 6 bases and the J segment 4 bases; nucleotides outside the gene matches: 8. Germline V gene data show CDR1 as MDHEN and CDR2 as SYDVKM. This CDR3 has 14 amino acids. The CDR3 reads CASRKGAVFTEAFF. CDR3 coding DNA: TGTGCCAGCAGAAAGGGGGCTGTGTTCACTGAAGCTTTCTTT.

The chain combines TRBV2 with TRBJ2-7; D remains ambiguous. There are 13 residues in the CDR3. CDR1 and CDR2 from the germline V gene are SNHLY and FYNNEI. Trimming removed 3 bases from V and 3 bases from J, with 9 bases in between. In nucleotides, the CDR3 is TGTGCCAGCAGTGATGGCGGAGACTACGAGCAGTACTTC. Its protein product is CASSDGGDYEQYF. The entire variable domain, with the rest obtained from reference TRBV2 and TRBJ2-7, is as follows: EPEVTQTPSHQVTQMGQEVILRCVPISNHLYFYWYRQILGQKVEFLVSFYNNEISEKSEIFDDQFSVERPDGSNFTLKIRSTKLEDSAMYFCASSDGGDYEQYFGPGTRLTVT.

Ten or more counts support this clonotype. CDR3 protein: CASRTGTTNTEAFF. The CDR3 region has the DNA TGTGCCAGCAGAACCGGGACGACGAACACTGAAGCTTTCTTT. The rearrangement joins TRBV12-3 or TRBV12-4 to TRBJ1-1; D perhaps matches TRBD1 (5 bases). The germline V and J ends were trimmed by 6 bases and 1 base, with 12 bases remaining between them. The CDR3 runs to 14 residues.

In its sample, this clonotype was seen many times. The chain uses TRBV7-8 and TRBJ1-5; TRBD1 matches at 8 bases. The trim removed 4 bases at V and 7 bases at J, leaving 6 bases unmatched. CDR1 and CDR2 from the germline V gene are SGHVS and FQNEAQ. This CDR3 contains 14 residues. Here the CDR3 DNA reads TGTGCCAGCAGCTCAGGACAGGGTCCCCAGCCCCAGCATTTT. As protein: CASSSGQGPQPQHF.

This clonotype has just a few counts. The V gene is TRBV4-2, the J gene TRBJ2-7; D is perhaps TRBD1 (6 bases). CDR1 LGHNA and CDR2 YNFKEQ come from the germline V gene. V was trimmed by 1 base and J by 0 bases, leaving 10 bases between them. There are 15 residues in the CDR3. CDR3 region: CASSQVRDTSYEQYF. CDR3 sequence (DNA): TGTGCCAGCAGCCAAGTGAGGGACACCTCCTACGAGCAGTACTTC.

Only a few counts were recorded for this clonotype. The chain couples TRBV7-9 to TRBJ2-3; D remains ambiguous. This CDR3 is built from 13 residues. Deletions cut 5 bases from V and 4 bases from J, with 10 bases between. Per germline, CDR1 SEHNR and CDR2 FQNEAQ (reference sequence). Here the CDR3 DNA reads TGTGCCAGCAGCCTAGATACGTCAGATACGCAGTATTTT. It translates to CASSLDTSDTQYF.

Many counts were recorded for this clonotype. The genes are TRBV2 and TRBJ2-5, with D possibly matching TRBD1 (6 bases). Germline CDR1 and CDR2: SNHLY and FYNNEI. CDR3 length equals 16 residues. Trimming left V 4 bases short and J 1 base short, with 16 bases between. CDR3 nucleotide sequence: TGTGCCAGCAGTGTCCCTTCGCAGGGGCTCCAAGAGACCCAGTACTTC. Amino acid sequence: CASSVPSQGLQETQYF.

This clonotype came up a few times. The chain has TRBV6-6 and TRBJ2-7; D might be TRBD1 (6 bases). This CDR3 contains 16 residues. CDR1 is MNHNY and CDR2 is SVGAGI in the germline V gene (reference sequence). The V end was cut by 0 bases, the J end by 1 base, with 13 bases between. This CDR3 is CASSYSDRLQSYEQYF. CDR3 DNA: TGTGCCAGCAGTTACTCGGACAGACTGCAATCCTACGAGCAGTACTTC.